This is a list of T cell receptor beta chains from one sample in a study of blood T cell repertoires in COVID-19. The table came from immunoSEQ multiplex PCR; TCRdb's copy has only in-frame clones and leaves some out. Among about 150,000 clones listed, roughly 80% were seen once. The specimen was peripheral blood. The receptors originated from a woman aged 55-75 years with COVID-19, enrolled during active disease. The CDR3 runs from the conserved cysteine through the conserved F or W. A D gene is named only where the DNA matches it firmly. Clone size is stated in some rows and not others, as once, few, many or a class when expanded.

v_gene: TRBV15
j_gene: TRBJ1-1
abundance: -
d_gene: -
CDR3nt: TGTGCCACCAGCAGAGGGGGCAGCAGCTTTACAATGAACACTGAAGCTTTCTTT
CDR3aa: CATSRGGSSFTMNTEAFF

v_gene: TRBV5-6
j_gene: TRBJ1-3
abundance: -
d_gene: -
CDR3nt: TGTGCCAGCAGCCCCGTCTCTGGAAACACCATATATTTT
CDR3aa: CASSPVSGNTIYF

v_gene: TRBV3-1/TRBV3-2
j_gene: TRBJ1-2
abundance: -
d_gene: TRBD1
CDR3nt: TGTGCCAGCAGCCACGGGACAGGGCGAACTGGCTACACCTTC
CDR3aa: CASSHGTGRTGYTF

v_gene: TRBV19
j_gene: TRBJ1-2
abundance: -
d_gene: TRBD1
CDR3nt: TGTGCCAGTAACGGACAGGGGGGTAACTATGGCTACACCTTC
CDR3aa: CASNGQGGNYGYTF

v_gene: TRBV4-1
j_gene: TRBJ1-4
abundance: -
d_gene: -
CDR3nt: TGCGCCAGCAGCCAAGATTGGGGGGGCCGGGAAAAACTGTTTTTT
CDR3aa: CASSQDWGGREKLFF

v_gene: TRBV18
j_gene: TRBJ1-5
abundance: few
d_gene: TRBD1
CDR3nt: TGTGCCAGCTCACCACGGGCGGGACAGGGTCCTCCTCAGCCCCAGCATTTT
CDR3aa: CASSPRAGQGPPQPQHF

v_gene: TRBV7-2
j_gene: TRBJ1-1
abundance: -
d_gene: -
CDR3nt: TGTGCCAGCAGCTTAGCTTCAGGCAACACTGAAGCTTTCTTT
CDR3aa: CASSLASGNTEAFF

v_gene: TRBV9
j_gene: TRBJ1-5
abundance: -
d_gene: -
CDR3nt: TGTGCCAGCAGCGAACAGGGATGGAGGAATCAGCCCCAGCATTTT
CDR3aa: CASSEQGWRNQPQHF

v_gene: TRBV27
j_gene: TRBJ1-1
abundance: -
d_gene: TRBD1
CDR3nt: TGTGCCAGCAGTTTGACAGGGGACACTGAAGCTTTCTTT
CDR3aa: CASSLTGDTEAFF

v_gene: TRBV7-2
j_gene: TRBJ1-1
abundance: -
d_gene: -
CDR3nt: TGTGCCAGCAACCTCAGGGGCCCTAACACTGAAGCTTTCTTT
CDR3aa: CASNLRGPNTEAFF